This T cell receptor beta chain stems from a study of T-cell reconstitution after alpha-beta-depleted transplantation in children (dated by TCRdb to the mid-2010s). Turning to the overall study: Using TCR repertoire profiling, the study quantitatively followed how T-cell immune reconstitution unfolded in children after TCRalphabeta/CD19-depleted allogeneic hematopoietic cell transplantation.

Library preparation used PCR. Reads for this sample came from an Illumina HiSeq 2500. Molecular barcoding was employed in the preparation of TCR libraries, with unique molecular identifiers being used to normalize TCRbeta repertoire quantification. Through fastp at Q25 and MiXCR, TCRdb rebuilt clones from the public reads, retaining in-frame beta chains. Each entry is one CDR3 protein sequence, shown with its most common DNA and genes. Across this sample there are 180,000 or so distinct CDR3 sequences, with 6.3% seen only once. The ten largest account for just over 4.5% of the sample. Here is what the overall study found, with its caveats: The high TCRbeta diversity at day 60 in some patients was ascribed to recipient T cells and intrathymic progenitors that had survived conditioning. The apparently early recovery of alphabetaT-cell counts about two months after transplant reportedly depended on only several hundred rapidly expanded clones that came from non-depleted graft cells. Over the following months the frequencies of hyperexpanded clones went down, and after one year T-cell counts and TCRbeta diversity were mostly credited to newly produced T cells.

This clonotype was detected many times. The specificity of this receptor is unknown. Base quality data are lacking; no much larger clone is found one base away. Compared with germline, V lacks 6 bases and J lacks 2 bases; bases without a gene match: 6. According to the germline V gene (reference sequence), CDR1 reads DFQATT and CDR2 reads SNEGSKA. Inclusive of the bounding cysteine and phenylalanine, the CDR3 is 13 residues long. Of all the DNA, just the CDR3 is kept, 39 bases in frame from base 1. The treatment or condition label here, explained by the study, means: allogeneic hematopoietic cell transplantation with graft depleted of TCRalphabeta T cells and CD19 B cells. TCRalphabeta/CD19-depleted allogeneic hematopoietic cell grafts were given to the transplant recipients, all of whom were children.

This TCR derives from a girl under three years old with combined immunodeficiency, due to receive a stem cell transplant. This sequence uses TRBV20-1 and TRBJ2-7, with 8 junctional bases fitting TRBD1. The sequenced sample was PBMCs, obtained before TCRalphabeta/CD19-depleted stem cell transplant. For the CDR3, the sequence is CSAAPGQAYEQYF. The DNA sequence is TGCAGTGCAGCTCCGGGACAGGCCTACGAGCAGTACTTC.